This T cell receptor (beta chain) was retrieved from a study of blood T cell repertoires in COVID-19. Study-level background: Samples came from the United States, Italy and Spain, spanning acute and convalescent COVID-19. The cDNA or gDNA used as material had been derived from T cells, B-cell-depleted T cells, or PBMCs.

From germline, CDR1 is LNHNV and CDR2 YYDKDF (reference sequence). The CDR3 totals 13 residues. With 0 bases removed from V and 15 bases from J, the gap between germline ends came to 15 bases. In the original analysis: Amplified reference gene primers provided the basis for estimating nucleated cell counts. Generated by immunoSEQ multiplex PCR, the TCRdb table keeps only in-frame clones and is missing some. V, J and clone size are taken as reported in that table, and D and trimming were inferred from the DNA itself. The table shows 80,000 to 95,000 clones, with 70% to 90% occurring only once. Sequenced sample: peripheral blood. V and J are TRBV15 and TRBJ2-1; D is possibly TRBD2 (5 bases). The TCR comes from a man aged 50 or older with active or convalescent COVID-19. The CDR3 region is CATSRDLDYGLFF. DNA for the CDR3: TGTGCCACCAGCAGAGATTTGGATTACGGACTGTTCTTC.